The 6 T cell receptor beta chains below all came from one sample that was sequenced in a study of CD4 and CD8 cells across lung adenocarcinoma regions. TCRdb re-called the PCR reads through MiXCR, storing one row per CDR3 protein. In the table there are some 23,000 distinct CDR3 sequences, roughly half of which are singletons. Sequences were obtained from CD8+ T cells from the center of a lung tumor. These receptors were collected from a male donor with lung adenocarcinoma. The CD4 and CD8 labels of this study may be unreliable.

Concerning this clonotype: Sequence at one end of the junction differs from germline and may be a read error. The V gene is TRBV6-1, the J gene TRBJ2-1, with D possibly being TRBD2 (5 bases). The length of the CDR3 is 15 residues. Per germline, CDR1 MNHNS and CDR2 SASEGT. The CDR3 DNA reads as TGTGCCAGCAGTGGCCACAGCGGCGGCTCAGATGCGCAGTATTTC. Its translation: CASSGHSGGSDAQYF.

The chain joins TRBV11-1 to TRBJ2-1; D unclear. Gene TRBJ2-7 matches the end of the DNA better, so the J call may be wrong. CDR1 and CDR2 from the germline V gene are SGHAT and FQDESV (reference sequence). This CDR3 has 12 residues. CDR3: CASSLNSYEQYF. CDR3 bases: TGTGCCAGCAGCTTAAATTCCTACGAGCAGTACTTC.

J is TRBJ2-5 and V is TRBV20-1, with TRBD2 matching 7 bases. The J call may not be correct, given that the DNA end is closer to TRBJ2-7. This CDR3 is built from 16 residues. Per the germline V gene, CDR1 is DFQATT and CDR2 is SNEGSKA (reference sequence). Written as DNA, the CDR3 is TGCAGTGCTAGGACCCTGAGGGCTAGCGGAGGCTACGAGCAGTACTTC. This translates into CSARTLRASGGYEQYF.

Only one count was recorded for this clonotype. V is TRBV6-1 and J is TRBJ2-1; D is possibly TRBD2 (6 bases). CDR3 length: 13 residues. V shed 9 bases and J shed 13 bases, with 22 bases lying between them. Germline V gene lookup returns CDR1 MNHNS and CDR2 SASEGT. DNA for the CDR3: TGTGCCAGGGGGTCGGGAGCCAGATATATTCAGTTCTTC. The encoded protein is CARGSGARYIQFF.

The chain couples TRBV10-2 to TRBJ2-5, with D perhaps TRBD2 (7 bases). Trimming cost V 11 bases and J 1 base, with 23 bases left between them. The V gene's germline CDR1 is WSHSY and CDR2 SAAADI. The CDR3 length is 16 residues. CDR3 loop: CACGGHGLAGQETQYF. DNA of the CDR3: TGCGCCTGCGGGGGACACGGACTCGCTGGCCAAGAGACCCAGTACTTC.

Comment on this clonotype: The germline gene is not matched at one end of the junction; a read error may be the cause. This rearrangement joins TRBV6-1 to TRBJ2-4; 9 nucleotides match TRBD1. The CDR3 is 15 residues long. CDR1 and CDR2 (germline): MNHNS, SASEGT. The CDR3 DNA follows: TGTGGCAGCAGTGCCCGGACAGGGGACCCGAACATCCAGTACTTC. Translating it yields CGSSARTGDPNIQYF.